This record looks at one TCR beta chain sequence and its context. No antigen is known for it. Full-length variable regions came from constant-region reverse primers plus semi-nested Nested Universal Primer A PCR. MiXCR, run by TCRdb on the 5' RACE reads, gives a single entry per CDR3 protein. The sample shows over 45,000 distinct CDR3 sequences, roughly 28% of them seen only once. Study findings and constraints: Tumor Treg TCRs overlapped most with tumor naive CD4+ cells. The TCR gene usage of tumor memory CD4+ T cells clustered together with blood and lymph node memory CD4+ cells and with lymph node naive CD4+ cells. Whole repertoires were not studied in the larger cohort, only one V-J beta rearrangement.

The sorted Tregs were CD4+CD25+CD127-/low cells. The sample was tumor-infiltrating Tregs sorted from the breast tumor. This receptor was identified in a female donor with breast cancer.

The CDR3 loop reads CSAMTGNANTGELFF. The CDR3 DNA is TGCAGTGCAATGACAGGGAACGCGAACACCGGGGAGCTGTTTTTT. The chain has TRBV20-1 and TRBJ2-2, with 7 bases lining up with TRBD1. Germline CDR1 is DFQATT and CDR2 is SNEGSKA (reference sequence). V trimming: 6 bases; J trimming: 0 bases; junction bases outside the gene matches: 7. The CDR3 length is 15 residues.